This TCR beta chain emerged from a study of T cells in women clearing cervical HPV infection. Study as a whole: Blood came at first lesion visit for cases, post-clearance for controls.

To note about this clone: The read terminates 3 residues before the CDR3 end, so the remaining end is supplied by the germline J gene.

Germline CDR1 and CDR2: SQVTM and ANQGSEA. The V and J ends lost 4 bases and 6 bases, in that order; junction bases with no gene match: 3. The CDR3 is 13 amino acids. Repertoires were generated with immunoSEQ multiplex PCR, while TCRdb's copy carries only in-frame clones and drops some. Recorded for this sample: approximately 34,000 clones. Sequenced: blood buffy coat. The chain recombines TRBV29-1 with TRBJ2-1; 10 nucleotides match TRBD2. The TCR sequence derives from a woman between 18 and 75 years old with a cervical HPV16 infection that either progressed to CIN3+ or cleared (not recorded which). CDR3 residues: CSVGTSGLNEQFF. CDR3 DNA (partial): TGCAGCGTTGGGACTAGCGGTCTCAATGAG.